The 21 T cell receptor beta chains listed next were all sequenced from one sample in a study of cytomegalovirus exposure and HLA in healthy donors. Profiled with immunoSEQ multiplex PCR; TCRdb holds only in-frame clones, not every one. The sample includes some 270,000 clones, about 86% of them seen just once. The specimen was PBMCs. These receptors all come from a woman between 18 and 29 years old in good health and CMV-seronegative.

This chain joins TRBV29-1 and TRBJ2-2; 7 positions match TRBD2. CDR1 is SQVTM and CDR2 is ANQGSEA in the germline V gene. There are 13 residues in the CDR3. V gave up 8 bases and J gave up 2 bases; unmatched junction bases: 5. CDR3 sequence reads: CSSASGNTGELFF. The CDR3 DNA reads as TGCAGCTCCGCTAGCGGAAACACCGGGGAGCTGTTTTTT.

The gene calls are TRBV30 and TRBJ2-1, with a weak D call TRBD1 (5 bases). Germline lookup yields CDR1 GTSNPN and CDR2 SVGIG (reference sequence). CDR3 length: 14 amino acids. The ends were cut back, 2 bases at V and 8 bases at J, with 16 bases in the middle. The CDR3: CAWSLTGLTDEQFF. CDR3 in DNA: TGTGCCTGGAGTCTAACAGGCTTAACCGATGAGCAGTTCTTC.

Here the CDR3 reads CASSHEARNYEQYF. The CDR3 nucleotides are TGTGCCAGCAGCCACGAAGCGCGGAACTACGAGCAGTACTTC. The chain uses TRBV6-5 and TRBJ2-7, with D hard to call. This CDR3 is built from 14 residues. Germline V CDR1 and CDR2: MNHEY, SVGAGI. Trimming cost V 6 bases and J 3 bases, with 15 bases left between them.

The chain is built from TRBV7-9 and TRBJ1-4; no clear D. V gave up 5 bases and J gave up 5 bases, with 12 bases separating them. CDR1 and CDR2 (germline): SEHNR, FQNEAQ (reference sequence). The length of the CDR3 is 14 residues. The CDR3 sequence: CASSPRVVNEKLFF. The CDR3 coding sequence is TGTGCCAGCAGCCCCCGGGTTGTAAATGAAAAACTGTTTTTT.

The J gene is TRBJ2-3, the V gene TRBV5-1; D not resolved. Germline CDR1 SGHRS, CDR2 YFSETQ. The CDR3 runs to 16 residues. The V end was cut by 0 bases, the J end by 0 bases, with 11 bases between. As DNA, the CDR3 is TGCGCCAGCAGCTTGGAAGTAGCTGGTAGCACAGATACGCAGTATTTT. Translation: CASSLEVAGSTDTQYF.

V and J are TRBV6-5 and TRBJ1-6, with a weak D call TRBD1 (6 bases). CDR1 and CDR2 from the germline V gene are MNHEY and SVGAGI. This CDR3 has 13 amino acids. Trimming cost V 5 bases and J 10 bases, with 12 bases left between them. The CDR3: CASSMDRYSPLHF. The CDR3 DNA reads TGTGCCAGCAGTATGGACAGATACTCACCCCTCCACTTT.

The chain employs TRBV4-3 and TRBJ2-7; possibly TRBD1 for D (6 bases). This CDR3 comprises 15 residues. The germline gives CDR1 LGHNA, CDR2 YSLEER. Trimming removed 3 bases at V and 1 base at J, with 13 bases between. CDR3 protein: CASSQDRQASYEQYF. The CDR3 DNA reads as TGCGCCAGCAGCCAGGACAGACAGGCTTCCTACGAGCAGTACTTC.

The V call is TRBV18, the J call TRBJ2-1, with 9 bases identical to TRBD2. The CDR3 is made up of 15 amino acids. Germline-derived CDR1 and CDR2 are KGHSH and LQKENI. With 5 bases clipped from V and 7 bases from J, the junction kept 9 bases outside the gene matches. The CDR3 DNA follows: TGTGCCAGCTCAGTGACTAGCGGAGAGGTGAATGAGCAGTTCTTC. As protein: CASSVTSGEVNEQFF.

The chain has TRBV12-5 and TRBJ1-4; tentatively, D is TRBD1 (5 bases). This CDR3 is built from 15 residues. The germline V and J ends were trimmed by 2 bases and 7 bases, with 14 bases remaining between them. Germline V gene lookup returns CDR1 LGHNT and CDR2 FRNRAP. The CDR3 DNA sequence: TGTGCTAGTGGTTTGCCTTACTCGGGGGTTGAAAAACTGTTTTTT. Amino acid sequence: CASGLPYSGVEKLFF. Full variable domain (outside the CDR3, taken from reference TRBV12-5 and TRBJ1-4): DARVTQTPRHKVTEMGQEVTMRCQPILGHNTVFWYRQTMMQGLELLAYFRNRAPLDDSGMPKDRFSAEMPDATLATLKIQPSEPRDSAVYFCASGLPYSGVEKLFFGSGTQLSVL.

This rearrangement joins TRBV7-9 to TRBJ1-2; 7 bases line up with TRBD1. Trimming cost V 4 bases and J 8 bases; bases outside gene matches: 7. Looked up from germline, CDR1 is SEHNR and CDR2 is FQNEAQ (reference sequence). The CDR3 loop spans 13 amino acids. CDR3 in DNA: TGTGCCAGCAGCTACGGGACAGCGGTGGGCTACACCTTC. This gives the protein CASSYGTAVGYTF.

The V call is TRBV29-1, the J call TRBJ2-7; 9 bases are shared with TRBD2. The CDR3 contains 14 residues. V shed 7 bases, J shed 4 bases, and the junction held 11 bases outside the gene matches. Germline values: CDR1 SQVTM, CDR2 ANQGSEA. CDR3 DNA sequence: TGCAGCGGCCTACTAGCGGGTGGCGCTTACGAGCAGTACTTC. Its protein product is CSGLLAGGAYEQYF.

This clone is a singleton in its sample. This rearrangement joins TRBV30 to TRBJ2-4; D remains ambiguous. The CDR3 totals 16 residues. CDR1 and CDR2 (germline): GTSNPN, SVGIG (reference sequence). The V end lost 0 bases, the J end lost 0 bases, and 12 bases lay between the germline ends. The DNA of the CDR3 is TGTGCCTGGAGTGTATATACAGAGCTAGCCAAAAACATTCAGTACTTC. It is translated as CAWSVYTELAKNIQYF.

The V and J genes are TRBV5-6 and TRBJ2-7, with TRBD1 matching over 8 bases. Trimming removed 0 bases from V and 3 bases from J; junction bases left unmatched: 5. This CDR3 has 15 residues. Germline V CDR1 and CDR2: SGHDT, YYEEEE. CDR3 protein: CASSLGQGFFYEQYF. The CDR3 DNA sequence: TGTGCCAGCAGCTTGGGACAGGGGTTCTTCTACGAGCAGTACTTC.

The CDR3 DNA is TGTGCCTGGAGTGTAAGGAGTCCGGGACAGGGTATATACACCATATATTTT. This encodes CAWSVRSPGQGIYTIYF. V is TRBV30 and J is TRBJ1-3; 9 bases are shared with TRBD1. The germline V gene has CDR1 GTSNPN and CDR2 SVGIG (reference sequence). The CDR3 totals 17 residues. J gave up 8 bases and V 0 bases, and 14 bases lay outside the gene matches.

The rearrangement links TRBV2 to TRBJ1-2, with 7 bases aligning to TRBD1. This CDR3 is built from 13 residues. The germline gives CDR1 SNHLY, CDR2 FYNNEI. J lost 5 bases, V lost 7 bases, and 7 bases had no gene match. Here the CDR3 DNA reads TGTGCCAGCATTATAAAACAGGGGTATGGCTACACCTTC. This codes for CASIIKQGYGYTF.

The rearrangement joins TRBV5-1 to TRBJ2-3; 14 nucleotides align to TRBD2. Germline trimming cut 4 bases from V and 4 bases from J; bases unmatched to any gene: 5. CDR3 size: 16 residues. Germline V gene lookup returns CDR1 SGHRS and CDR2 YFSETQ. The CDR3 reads CASSRLAGGTADTQYF. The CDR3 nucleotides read TGCGCCAGCAGCAGACTAGCGGGAGGGACCGCAGATACGCAGTATTTT.

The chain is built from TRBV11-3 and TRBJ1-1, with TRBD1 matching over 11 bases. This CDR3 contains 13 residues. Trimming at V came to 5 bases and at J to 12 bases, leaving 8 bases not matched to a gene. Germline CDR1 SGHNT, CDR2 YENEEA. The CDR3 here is CASSAIRDRGTFF. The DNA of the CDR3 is TGTGCCAGCAGCGCGATCCGGGACAGGGGGACTTTCTTT.

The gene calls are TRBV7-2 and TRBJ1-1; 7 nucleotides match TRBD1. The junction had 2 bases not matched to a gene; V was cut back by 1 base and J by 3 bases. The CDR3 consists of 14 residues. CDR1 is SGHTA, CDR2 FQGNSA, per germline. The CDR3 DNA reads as TGTGCCAGCAGCTTAGGAGGGGGCGACACTGAAGCTTTCTTT. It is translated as CASSLGGGDTEAFF.

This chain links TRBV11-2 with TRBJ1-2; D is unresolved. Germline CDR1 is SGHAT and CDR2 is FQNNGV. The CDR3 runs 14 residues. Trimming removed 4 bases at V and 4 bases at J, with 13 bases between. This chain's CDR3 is CASSSVQLPYGYTF. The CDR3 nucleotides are TGTGCCAGCAGCTCGGTACAGCTTCCCTATGGCTACACCTTC.

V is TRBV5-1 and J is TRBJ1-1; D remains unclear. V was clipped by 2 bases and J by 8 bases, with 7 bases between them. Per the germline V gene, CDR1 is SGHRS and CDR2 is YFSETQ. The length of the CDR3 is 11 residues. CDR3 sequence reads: CASSFGPEAFF. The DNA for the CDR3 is TGCGCCAGCAGCTTTGGGCCGGAAGCTTTCTTT. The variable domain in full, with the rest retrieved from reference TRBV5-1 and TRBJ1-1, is KAGVTQTPRYLIKTRGQQVTLSCSPISGHRSVSWYQQTPGQGLQFLFEYFSETQRNKGNFPGRFSGRQFSNSRSEMNVSTLELGDSALYLCASSFGPEAFFGQGTRLTVV.

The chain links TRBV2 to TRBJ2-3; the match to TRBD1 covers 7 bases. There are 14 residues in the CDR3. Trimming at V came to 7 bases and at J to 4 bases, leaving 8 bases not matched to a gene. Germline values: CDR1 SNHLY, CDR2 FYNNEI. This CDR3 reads CASTRQGFPDTQYF. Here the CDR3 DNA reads TGTGCCAGCACCCGACAGGGTTTCCCAGATACGCAGTATTTT.